The rows below give T cell receptor beta chains drawn from one sample of a study of T cells expressing NK-cell markers. TCRdb reanalyzed the 5' RACE reads, giving one entry per CDR3 protein sequence and no DNA. The data include about half a million distinct CDR3 sequences; the top ten clones carry more than 1.4%. Sequenced material: blood T cells: a sorted CD56 or NKG2C T cell subset, CD4+ or CD8+ T cells, or bulk PBMC T cells (not recorded which). Every receptor here comes from a woman in her 50s in good health. CDR3s include the opening cysteine and the closing phenylalanine or tryptophan.

13	TRBV5-1	TRBJ1-3	CASSTGLGNTIYF
13	TRBV12-3/TRBV12-4	TRBJ1-6	CASSFRSDSPLHF
13	TRBV24-1	TRBJ2-1	CATRKGEKGEQFF
15	TRBV11-2	TRBJ2-1	CASSLSGSPSNEQFF
15	TRBV6-5	TRBJ2-7	CASSPGLAGGNEQYF
18	TRBV4-1	TRBJ1-4	CASSQGWDRGITNEKLFF
14	TRBV19	TRBJ1-6	CASNPRTNNSPLHF
15	TRBV20-1	TRBJ2-3	CSARDSSGLTDTQYF
16	TRBV5-4	TRBJ2-2	CASSLDRITFTGELFF
14	TRBV29-1	TRBJ1-1	CSSSLDSGNTEAFF